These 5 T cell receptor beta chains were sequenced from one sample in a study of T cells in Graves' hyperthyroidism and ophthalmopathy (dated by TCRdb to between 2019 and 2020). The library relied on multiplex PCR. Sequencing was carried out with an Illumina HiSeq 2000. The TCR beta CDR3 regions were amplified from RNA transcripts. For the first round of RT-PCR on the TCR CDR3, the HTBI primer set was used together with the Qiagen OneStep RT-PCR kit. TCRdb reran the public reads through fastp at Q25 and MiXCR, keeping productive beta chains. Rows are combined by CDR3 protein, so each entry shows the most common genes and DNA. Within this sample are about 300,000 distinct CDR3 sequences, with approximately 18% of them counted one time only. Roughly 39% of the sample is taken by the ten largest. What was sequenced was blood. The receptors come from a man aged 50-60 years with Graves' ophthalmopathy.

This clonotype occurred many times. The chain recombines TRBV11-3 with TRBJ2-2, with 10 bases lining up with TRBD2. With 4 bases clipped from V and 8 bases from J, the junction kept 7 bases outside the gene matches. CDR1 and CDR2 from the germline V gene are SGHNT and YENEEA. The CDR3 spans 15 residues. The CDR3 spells CASSSLAGVGGELFF. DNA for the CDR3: TGTGCCAGCAGCTCCCTAGCGGGAGTAGGAGGGGAGCTGTTTTTT.

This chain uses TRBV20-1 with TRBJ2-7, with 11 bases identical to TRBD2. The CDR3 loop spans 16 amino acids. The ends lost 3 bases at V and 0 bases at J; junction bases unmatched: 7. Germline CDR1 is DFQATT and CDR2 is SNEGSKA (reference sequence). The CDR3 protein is CSASPGLAGISYEQYF. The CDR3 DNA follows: TGCAGTGCTAGCCCTGGACTAGCGGGTATCTCCTACGAGCAGTACTTC.

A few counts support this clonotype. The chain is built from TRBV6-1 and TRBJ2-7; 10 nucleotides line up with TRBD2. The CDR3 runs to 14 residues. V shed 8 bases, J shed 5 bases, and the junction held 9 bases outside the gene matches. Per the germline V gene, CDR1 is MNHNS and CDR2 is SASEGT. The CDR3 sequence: CASGPTTSGNEQYF. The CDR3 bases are TGTGCCAGCGGCCCTACTACTAGCGGGAACGAGCAGTACTTC.

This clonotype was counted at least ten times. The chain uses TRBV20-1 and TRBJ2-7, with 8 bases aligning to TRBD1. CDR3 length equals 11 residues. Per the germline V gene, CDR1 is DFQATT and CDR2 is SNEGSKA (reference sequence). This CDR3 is CGFQGADEQYF. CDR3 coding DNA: TGCGGATTCCAGGGGGCCGACGAGCAGTACTTC.

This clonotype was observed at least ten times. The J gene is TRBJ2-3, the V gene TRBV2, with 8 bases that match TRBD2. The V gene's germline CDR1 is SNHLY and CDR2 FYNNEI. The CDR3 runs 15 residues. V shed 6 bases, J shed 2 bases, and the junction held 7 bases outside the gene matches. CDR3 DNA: TGTGCCAGCAGAGCCCGGACTAGCCCCACAGATACGCAGTATTTT. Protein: CASRARTSPTDTQYF.